This T cell receptor (beta chain) was sequenced during a study of blood T cell repertoires in COVID-19. Study as a whole: Acute-phase and convalescent COVID-19 samples originated in the United States, Italy and Spain. From T cells, B-cell-depleted T cells, or PBMCs came the material, which was cDNA or gDNA.

In the authors' workflow: Researchers report that nucleated cell counts were estimated from reference gene primer amplification. TCRdb's copy holds only in-frame clones and misses some; the assay was immunoSEQ multiplex PCR. V, J and clone size are those of that table, while D and trimming were read from the DNA. There are some 99,000 clones in the sample; over 75% occur only once, and about 7% lies in the top ten. The CDR3 sequence is 14 residues long. V was cut by 6 bases and J by 4 bases, with 15 bases left in between. Germline V gives CDR1 MDHEN, CDR2 SYDVKM. V is TRBV28 and J is TRBJ1-1; no definite D call. The receptor was derived from a woman between 45 and 65 years old with acute or convalescent COVID-19. Sequencing was carried out using peripheral blood. CDR3 region: CASSRGMSGTEAFF. As DNA, the CDR3 is TGTGCCAGCAGCCGGGGTATGTCGGGCACTGAAGCTTTCTTT. The entire variable domain, with the rest obtained from reference TRBV28 and TRBJ1-1, is as follows: DVKVTQSSRYLVKRTGEKVFLECVQDMDHENMFWYRQDPGLGLRLIYFSYDVKMKEKGDIPEGYSVSREKKERFSLILESASTNQTSMYLCASSRGMSGTEAFFGQGTRLTVV.